These T cell receptor beta chains were read from a single sample in a study of blood T cell repertoires in COVID-19. The protocol was immunoSEQ multiplex PCR, while the TCRdb copy is restricted to in-frame clones and leaves out a portion. Altogether approximately 110,000 clones are present, more than 80% being singletons, with the ten largest covering 1% to 1.4%. The material sequenced was peripheral blood. The receptors stem from a human donor in a cohort sampled during active COVID-19. CDR3s include the opening cysteine and the closing phenylalanine or tryptophan. A D gene is named only where the DNA matches it firmly. Some rows have no size entry. The others give once, few or many, or a class for an expanded clone.

once	14	.	TRBV10-3	TRBJ2-3	TGTGCCATCGACAGGGACTGGGGCACAGATACGCAGTATTTT	CAIDRDWGTDTQYF
few	17	TRBD1	TRBV18	TRBJ1-6	TGTGCCAGCTCACCACTACAGGGGTCCTACTATAATTCACCCCTCCACTTT	CASSPLQGSYYNSPLHF
.	12	.	TRBV5-1	TRBJ1-1	TGCGCCAGCAGCTTTGACAGGACTGAAGCTTTCTTT	CASSFDRTEAFF
.	14	TRBD1	TRBV27	TRBJ1-4	TGTGCCAGCAGTCCGGGACAGGGCGCTGAAAAACTGTTTTTT	CASSPGQGAEKLFF
once	18	.	TRBV18	TRBJ1-4	TGTGCCAGCTCACCGCGCTCGCAGGGTTTTCGGTCTAATGAAAAACTGTTTTTT	CASSPRSQGFRSNEKLFF
.	18	TRBD1	TRBV7-6	TRBJ2-1	TGTGCCAGCAGCTTAGTGGGACAGCAGGGAACCCCCTACAATGAGCAGTTCTTC	CASSLVGQQGTPYNEQFF
few	16	TRBD1	TRBV6-1	TRBJ1-2	TGTGCCAGCAGTGGGAAACCGGGACAGGGGACTGGAGGCTACACCTTC	CASSGKPGQGTGGYTF
once	16	.	TRBV2	TRBJ2-1	TGTGCCAGCAGGTCGGGGGTGTTGGGGCACTACAATGAGCAGTTCTTC	CASRSGVLGHYNEQFF
.	14	TRBD2	TRBV15	TRBJ2-1	TGTGCCACCAGGGGGACTAGCGGGAGAGGGGGGCAGTTCTTC	CATRGTSGRGGQFF
.	15	.	TRBV11-3	TRBJ2-1	TGTGCCAGCAGCTTAGGAAGCACCGTCTACAATGAGCAGTTCTTC	CASSLGSTVYNEQFF
.	17	.	TRBV19	TRBJ2-6	TGTGCCAGTAGTATTGGGGGCTTGGTAACAGGGGCCAACGTCCTGACTTTC	CASSIGGLVTGANVLTF
.	15	TRBD2	TRBV9	TRBJ2-5	TGTGCCAGCAGCGCGGGAGCGGGGCGAAAAGAGACCCAGTACTTC	CASSAGAGRKETQYF
.	16	TRBD1	TRBV6-6	TRBJ1-1	TGTGCCAGCCGGTTTAGAAGGGGGCGAATCGACACTGAAGCTTTCTTT	CASRFRRGRIDTEAFF
.	17	TRBD2	TRBV24-1	TRBJ2-3	TGTGCCACCAGTGAGACTAGCGGGATGTCTAACACAGATACGCAGTATTTT	CATSETSGMSNTDTQYF
.	14	.	TRBV7-2	TRBJ2-1	TGTGCCAGCAGCCCCCGACTTAAGGGGAATGAGCAGTTCTTC	CASSPRLKGNEQFF
.	16	TRBD1	TRBV4-1	TRBJ1-5	TGCGCCAGCAGCCATGGCCCGACAGGGGGAAATCAGCCCCAGCATTTT	CASSHGPTGGNQPQHF
.	16	TRBD1	TRBV5-1	TRBJ2-6	TGCGCCAGGGGAAGGAATGACAGGGATGGGGCCAACGTCCTGACTTTC	CARGRNDRDGANVLTF
.	16	.	TRBV5-1	TRBJ2-2	TGCGCCAGCAGCTTGGAAGTGAGTGCGAACACCGGGGAGCTGTTTTTT	CASSLEVSANTGELFF
once	14	.	TRBV5-1	TRBJ2-1	TGCGCCAGCAGCTTGGCGGCGGGACGTGGGGAGCAGTTCTTC	CASSLAAGRGEQFF
.	15	.	TRBV5-4	TRBJ2-2	TGTGCCAGCAGCGGCGGGGTAGCGAACACCGGGGAGCTGTTTTTT	CASSGGVANTGELFF
.	14	.	TRBV27	TRBJ1-1	TGTGCCAGCAGGCCACAGACATTGAACACTGAAGCTTTCTTT	CASRPQTLNTEAFF
.	15	TRBD1	TRBV9	TRBJ2-7	TGTGCCAGCAGCAGGGGGCAGGGGAATTTCTACGAGCAGTACTTC	CASSRGQGNFYEQYF
.	16	TRBD2	TRBV27	TRBJ2-3	TGTGCCAGCAGTCCCACCTCGGGACTACCCACAGATACGCAGTATTTT	CASSPTSGLPTDTQYF
.	14	.	TRBV7-2	TRBJ2-4	TGTGCCAGCAGCTTAACCCCAGGGGTTTACATTCAGTACTTC	CASSLTPGVYIQYF
.	14	.	TRBV18	TRBJ1-3	TGTGCCAGCTCACCACAGGGGTCTGGAAACACCATATATTTT	CASSPQGSGNTIYF
.	14	.	TRBV9	TRBJ1-1	TGTGCCAGCAGCCCCCTCGGAGGGGACACTGAAGCTTTCTTT	CASSPLGGDTEAFF
few	14	TRBD1	TRBV7-3	TRBJ2-7	TGTGCCAGCAGCCCCCGGACAGGGGTCAACGAGCAGTACTTC	CASSPRTGVNEQYF
.	15	TRBD2	TRBV7-3	TRBJ2-3	TGTGCCAGCAGCCTAGCGGGGGGATCCACAGATACGCAGTATTTT	CASSLAGGSTDTQYF
.	18	TRBD2	TRBV7-9	TRBJ2-7	TGTGCCAGCAGCTCTGGACTAGCGGGGGACCTGGATCTATACGAGCAGTACTTC	CASSSGLAGDLDLYEQYF
.	15	TRBD2	TRBV15	TRBJ2-5	TGTGCCACCAGCAGAACAAAGGAGGGAGGGGAGACCCAGTACTTC	CATSRTKEGGETQYF
.	16	TRBD1	TRBV6-6	TRBJ1-3	TGTGCCAGCAGTTACTCTCCTCCGACAGGGATGGACACCATATATTTT	CASSYSPPTGMDTIYF
.	14	.	TRBV11-1	TRBJ2-7	TGTGCCAGCAGCTTAGCAGGCGGGGACCTGGAGCAGTACTTC	CASSLAGGDLEQYF
.	15	.	TRBV3-1/TRBV3-2	TRBJ2-5	TGTGCCAGCAGCCACGCGGGGGCCAGCCAAGAGACCCAGTACTTC	CASSHAGASQETQYF
.	14	.	TRBV2	TRBJ2-7	TGTGCCAGCAGTGAAGAAGGCAGGGGGGCCTTCACTCACTTC	CASSEEGRGAFTHF
.	15	.	TRBV7-3	TRBJ1-6	TGTGCCAGCAGCAAAGCCGCACCTCCTATCTCACCCCTCCACTTT	CASSKAAPPISPLHF
.	14	.	TRBV6-1	TRBJ1-5	TGTGCCAGCAGTGAAGCGCTGAGGAATCAGCCCCAGCATTTT	CASSEALRNQPQHF
.	12	.	TRBV6-5	TRBJ1-1	TGTGCCAGCAGTCGGGAGGGGCCAGGGGCTTTCTTT	CASSREGPGAFF
.	16	TRBD2	TRBV5-6	TRBJ2-5	TGTGCCAGCAGCCCAAGCGGGGATCCACTTATAGAGACCCAGTACTTC	CASSPSGDPLIETQYF
.	15	TRBD2	TRBV13	TRBJ2-7	TGTGCCAGCAGCTTCCAACGGGGGGGCCTCCACGAGCAGTACTTC	CASSFQRGGLHEQYF
.	13	.	TRBV2	TRBJ1-2	TGTGCCAGCAGCCTACAGGGAAACTATGGCTACACCTTC	CASSLQGNYGYTF
.	14	TRBD2	TRBV2	TRBJ2-2	TGTGCCAGCAAGTTAGCGGGGGGTACCGGGGAGCTGTTTTTT	CASKLAGGTGELFF
.	11	.	TRBV7-9	TRBJ2-5	TGTGCCAGCAGATCGTTGGAGACCCAGTACTTC	CASRSLETQYF
.	15	TRBD1	TRBV25-1	TRBJ1-2	TGTGCCAGCAGAGAAACAGGGGCCGCTAACTATGGCTACACCTTC	CASRETGAANYGYTF
.	15	TRBD2	TRBV5-1	TRBJ2-7	TGCGCCAGCAGCTTGGGGACTAGCGGATCGAGCGAGCAGTACTTC	CASSLGTSGSSEQYF
.	14	TRBD1	TRBV7-9	TRBJ2-1	TGTGCCAGCAGCCCAGAGGGGGCTGGAAATGAGCAGTTCTTC	CASSPEGAGNEQFF
.	14	.	TRBV2	TRBJ1-5	TGTGCCAGCAGTGGTCAGGGTCCCAATCAGCCCCAGCATTTT	CASSGQGPNQPQHF
.	14	.	TRBV19	TRBJ2-7	TGTGCCAGTAGTATAGTGGCAGGGTTCTACGAGCAGTACTTC	CASSIVAGFYEQYF
.	15	.	TRBV6-5	TRBJ2-5	TGTGCCAGCAGGGATCGGGATCGGGGACAAGAGACCCAGTACTTC	CASRDRDRGQETQYF
.	13	.	TRBV5-5	TRBJ1-5	TGTGCCAGCAGCTTTTTCCTCAATCAGCCCCAGCATTTT	CASSFFLNQPQHF
.	16	.	TRBV7-8	TRBJ2-5	TGTGCCAGCAGCCGAGCCCGGACTCAGCGAGGGGAGACCCAGTACTTC	CASSRARTQRGETQYF
.	18	.	TRBV5-1	TRBJ2-5	TGCGCCAGCAGCTTGGTTAATTACGGGGGGCTAGCGCAAGAGACCCAGTACTTC	CASSLVNYGGLAQETQYF
.	19	.	TRBV21-1	TRBJ2-6	TGTGCCAGCAGCAAAGCGCTTAGGGCAGGGAGGTCTGGGGCCAACGTCCTGACTTTC	CASSKALRAGRSGANVLTF
once	16	.	TRBV5-8	TRBJ1-1	TGTGCCAGCAGCTTGGACATCTTCGGGGTGGGCACTGAAGCTTTCTTT	CASSLDIFGVGTEAFF
.	15	TRBD1	TRBV5-4	TRBJ2-3	TGTGCCAGCAGCTCGCCGGACAGGGGGGATGATACGCAGTATTTT	CASSSPDRGDDTQYF
.	15	TRBD1	TRBV19	TRBJ1-1	TGTGCCAGTAGTATGGAGACAGGGAAGAACACTGAAGCTTTCTTT	CASSMETGKNTEAFF
.	17	TRBD2	TRBV5-8	TRBJ2-1	TGTGCCAGCAGCTTGGGGGTAGCGGGAGTCTCCTACAATGAGCAGTTCTTC	CASSLGVAGVSYNEQFF
.	18	TRBD2	TRBV24-1	TRBJ2-3	TGTGCCACCAGTGATCGGGATCATAGCGGGAAAGCCACAGATACGCAGTATTTT	CATSDRDHSGKATDTQYF
.	15	TRBD2	TRBV7-3	TRBJ2-1	TGTGCCAGCAGCTTAGCAGGCGGGGGGGCCTACGAGCAGTTCTTC	CASSLAGGGAYEQFF
.	13	.	TRBV5-1	TRBJ2-7	TGCGCCAGCAGCTTGGTGAGTCCGGGGGAGCAGTACTTC	CASSLVSPGEQYF
.	16	.	TRBV10-1	TRBJ2-7	TGCGCCAGCAGTTATCATTCAGAGGACAGCTCCTACGAGCAGTACTTC	CASSYHSEDSSYEQYF